This passage covers 24 T cell receptor beta chains from one sample sequenced in a study of OX40 agonist ivuxolimab in advanced cancers. The data were produced by immunoSEQ multiplex PCR, yet TCRdb's version contains in-frame clones alone and is incomplete. The sample shows tens of thousands of clones, about 85% of them seen only once. Sequencing was performed on CD4+ or CD8+ T cells sorted from blood, taken in a trial of the OX40 agonist ivuxolimab. Every receptor here comes from an adult with an advanced solid tumor such as melanoma, head and neck, liver or kidney cancer.

This chain joins TRBV7-2 and TRBJ2-7, with D possibly being TRBD1 (5 bases). Germline V gene data show CDR1 as SGHTA and CDR2 as FQGNSA. With 5 bases removed from V and 7 bases from J, the gap between germline ends came to 15 bases. This CDR3 contains 13 residues. The CDR3 nucleotides are TGTGCCAGCAGCATAGACAGAGGCCGGGAGCAGTACTTC. This encodes CASSIDRGREQYF.

The chain employs TRBV7-2 and TRBJ1-2, with 7 bases that match TRBD1. Germline V CDR1 and CDR2: SGHTA, FQGNSA. CDR3 length: 13 amino acids. With V trimmed by 4 bases and J by 7 bases, 6 bases remained unmatched. The CDR3 bases are TGTGCCAGCAGCTCGGACAGGTTCTTTGGCTACACCTTC. This sequence encodes CASSSDRFFGYTF. Combining the CDR3 with reference TRBV7-2 and TRBJ1-2 gives the whole variable domain GAGVSQSPSNKVTEKGKDVELRCDPISGHTALYWYRQSLGQGLEFLIYFQGNSAPDKSGLPSDRFSAERTGGSVSTLTIQRTQQEDSAVYLCASSSDRFFGYTFGSGTRLTVV.

The count of this clone is one. The CDR3 DNA sequence: TGCGCCAGCAGCTTTTTAGCGGGAGAGAACTACGAGCAGTACTTC. As protein: CASSFLAGENYEQYF. The chain links TRBV5-1 to TRBJ2-7; 9 bases map to TRBD2. Trimming cost V 2 bases and J 3 bases; bases outside gene matches: 6. Germline V gives CDR1 SGHRS, CDR2 YFSETQ. The CDR3 extends over 15 amino acids.

The V and J genes are TRBV5-4 and TRBJ2-2; TRBD2 agrees at 9 bases. J was trimmed by 6 bases and V by 1 base; bases with no gene match: 4. Germline CDR1 and CDR2: SGHNT and YYREEE (reference sequence). The CDR3 sequence is 15 residues long. CDR3 nucleotide sequence: TGTGCCAGCAGCTTGAGGGTAGCGGGAGCCGGGGAGCTGTTTTTT. This sequence encodes CASSLRVAGAGELFF. The full variable domain, with the rest looked up from reference TRBV5-4 and TRBJ2-2, is ETGVTQSPTHLIKTRGQQVTLRCSSQSGHNTVSWYQQALGQGPQFIFQYYREEENGRGNFPPRFSGLQFPNYSSELNVNALELDDSALYLCASSLRVAGAGELFFGEGSRLTVL.

The chain combines TRBV4-1 with TRBJ2-5; the match to TRBD2 covers 8 bases. The CDR3 loop spans 16 amino acids. Trimming took 0 bases from V and 0 from J; bases not matched to a gene: 3. From germline, CDR1 is MGHRA and CDR2 YSYEKL. The CDR3 DNA reads as TGCGCCAGCAGCCAAGATCCTAGCGGGTACCAAGAGACCCAGTACTTC. Translation: CASSQDPSGYQETQYF.

The gene calls are TRBV5-4 and TRBJ2-3, with D perhaps TRBD1 (7 bases). Trimming removed 4 bases at V and 2 bases at J, with 17 bases between. The CDR3 has 16 amino acids. Germline assignment: CDR1 SGHNT and CDR2 YYREEE (reference sequence). The CDR3 region is CASSHYRGGFTDTQYF. Here the CDR3 DNA reads TGTGCCAGCAGCCATTACAGGGGAGGTTTCACAGATACGCAGTATTTT.

This clone was recorded once. This sequence joins TRBV11-1 and TRBJ2-1; D uncertain. The V and J ends lost 2 bases and 4 bases respectively, with 9 bases between them. This CDR3 comprises 14 residues. The germline gives CDR1 SGHAT, CDR2 FQDESV (reference sequence). DNA for the CDR3: TGTGCCAGCAGCTTAAATTTGTATTACAATGAGCAGTTCTTC. Translated: CASSLNLYYNEQFF.

This clone was detected only a few times. The chain joins TRBV29-1 to TRBJ2-7; D gene uncertain. Germline V CDR1 and CDR2: SQVTM, ANQGSEA. The CDR3 is 16 amino acids. V was clipped by 1 base and J by 1 base, with 17 bases between them. CDR3 protein: CSVEVPNDSSSYEQYF. As DNA, the CDR3 is TGCAGCGTTGAAGTTCCAAACGATTCTAGTTCCTACGAGCAGTACTTC.

The chain recombines TRBV10-2 with TRBJ2-2; TRBD2 aligns across 7 bases. Germline values: CDR1 WSHSY, CDR2 SAAADI. Germline trimming cut 2 bases from V and 3 bases from J; bases unmatched to any gene: 6. The CDR3 runs to 16 residues. The CDR3 region is CASSEPGTIYTGELFF. The CDR3 DNA is TGCGCCAGCAGTGAGCCCGGGACTATATACACCGGGGAGCTGTTTTTT.

The chain uses TRBV29-1 and TRBJ1-1, with D unclear. Deletions cut 7 bases from V and 4 bases from J, with 19 bases between. The CDR3 sequence is 14 residues long. CDR1 is SQVTM and CDR2 is ANQGSEA in the germline V gene. DNA of the CDR3: TGCAGCGCGAGAACTCACAGAAGCCTCACTGAAGCTTTCTTT. It codes for CSARTHRSLTEAFF.

This clone has a single count. The chain couples TRBV7-9 to TRBJ2-7; 7 positions agree with TRBD1. CDR3 size: 15 residues. The germline CDR1 and CDR2 sequences are SEHNR and FQNEAQ (reference sequence). Trimming took 1 base from V and 4 from J; bases not matched to a gene: 7. CDR3 residues: CASSLGSGTEYEQYF. Here the CDR3 DNA reads TGTGCCAGCAGCTTAGGGTCCGGGACAGAGTACGAGCAGTACTTC.

This chain uses TRBV18 with TRBJ1-2; D might be TRBD1 (6 bases). Germline V gene data show CDR1 as KGHSH and CDR2 as LQKENI. The germline V and J ends were trimmed by 3 bases and 4 bases, with 15 bases remaining between them. The CDR3 totals 15 residues. In DNA, the CDR3 is TGTGCCAGCTCACCTGAGACAGGTGATATCTATGGCTACACCTTC. Residues: CASSPETGDIYGYTF.

V gene TRBV25-1 combines with J gene TRBJ2-2, with 9 nucleotides matching TRBD1. The CDR3 has 15 amino acids. The germline V gene encodes CDR1 MGHDK and CDR2 SYGVNS. V shed 4 bases, J shed 6 bases, and the junction held 6 bases outside the gene matches. CDR3 sequence (DNA): TGTGCCAGCAGTGGTTGGGACAGGGTGGCCGGGGAGCTGTTTTTT. It encodes CASSGWDRVAGELFF.

This rearrangement joins TRBV1 to TRBJ2-2; TRBD2, the table's D call, lacks a check against the DNA. TRBV1 is a pseudogene locus. The CDR3 covers 16 residues. The DNA for the CDR3 is TGCACCAGCAGCCCCCGACTAGCGTCGAACACCGGGGAGCTGTTTTTT. Amino acid sequence: CTSSPRLASNTGELFF.

A note on this clone: One junction end does not reproduce the germline sequence, and a read error may be involved. The J gene is TRBJ2-5, the V gene TRBV28; possible D gene TRBD1, 6 bases. The CDR3 totals 15 residues. Per germline, CDR1 MDHEN and CDR2 SYDVKM. The CDR3 bases are TGTGCCACCAGTACTAGGGGGAGAGGGGGAGAGACCCAGTACTTC. It yields the protein CATSTRGRGGETQYF.

The chain combines TRBV7-2 with TRBJ1-2, with 9 bases aligning to TRBD1. Trimming removed 5 bases from V and 4 bases from J; junction bases left unmatched: 14. The CDR3 length is 17 residues. The germline CDR1 and CDR2 sequences are SGHTA and FQGNSA. CDR3 residues: CASSQGRTGVLGYGYTF. The CDR3 DNA reads TGTGCCAGCAGCCAGGGACGGACAGGGGTTTTGGGCTATGGCTACACCTTC. Based on the CDR3 plus reference TRBV7-2 and TRBJ1-2, the full variable domain is GAGVSQSPSNKVTEKGKDVELRCDPISGHTALYWYRQSLGQGLEFLIYFQGNSAPDKSGLPSDRFSAERTGGSVSTLTIQRTQQEDSAVYLCASSQGRTGVLGYGYTFGSGTRLTVV.

The chain employs TRBV2 and TRBJ2-1; D possibly corresponds to TRBD1 (6 bases). This CDR3 is 16 amino acids long. V lost 1 base to trimming and J lost 5 bases, with 15 bases between them. Germline CDR1 and CDR2: SNHLY and FYNNEI. This CDR3 reads CASSEGDTRFHNEQFF. The CDR3 DNA follows: TGTGCCAGCAGTGAAGGGGACACTCGTTTCCACAATGAGCAGTTCTTC.

This clone was counted a single time. The chain carries TRBV6-1 and TRBJ1-5; D unresolved. The CDR3 sequence is 13 residues long. The germline gives CDR1 MNHNS, CDR2 SASEGT. The V end lost 5 bases, the J end lost 0 bases, and 5 bases lay between the germline ends. DNA for the CDR3: TGTGCCAGCAGTAAGAGTAGCAATCAGCCCCAGCATTTT. It translates to CASSKSSNQPQHF.

This rearrangement joins TRBV7-3 to TRBJ1-1, with a weak D call TRBD1 (6 bases). The CDR3 is 13 amino acids. The V end was cut by 2 bases, the J end by 3 bases, with 7 bases between. CDR1 SGHTA and CDR2 FQGTGA come from the germline V gene. The CDR3: CASSLSGDTEAFF. CDR3 bases: TGTGCCAGCAGCTTATCAGGGGACACTGAAGCTTTCTTT.

The chain uses TRBV14 and TRBJ2-2; D remains unclear. The CDR3 contains 18 residues. V shed 1 base and J shed 7 bases, with 22 bases lying between them. Germline lookup yields CDR1 SGHDN and CDR2 FVKESK. In nucleotides, the CDR3 is TGTGCCAGCAGCCAAGTTGGGGATTTCGCCTATGATGTCGGGGAGCTGTTTTTT. Translating it yields CASSQVGDFAYDVGELFF.

The chain combines TRBV19 with TRBJ1-5; D uncertain. V lost 8 bases, J lost 9 bases, and 11 bases lay in between. Germline assignment: CDR1 LNHDA and CDR2 SQIVND (reference sequence). This CDR3 region has 11 residues. This CDR3 is CASGIVGPQHF. In DNA form, the CDR3 reads TGTGCCAGTGGGATCGTGGGGCCCCAGCATTTT. The full variable domain, with the rest looked up from reference TRBV19 and TRBJ1-5, is DGGITQSPKYLFRKEGQNVTLSCEQNLNHDAMYWYRQDPGQGLRLIYYSQIVNDFQKGDIAEGYSVSREKKESFPLTVTSAQKNPTAFYLCASGIVGPQHFGDGTRLSIL.

CDR3 bases: TGTGCCAGCACCACTGGATTTGGGGCCAACGTCCTGACTTTC. It yields the protein CASTTGFGANVLTF. The rearrangement joins TRBV28 to TRBJ2-6; D unclear. The ends were cut back, 7 bases at V and 3 bases at J, with 10 bases in the middle. The germline CDR1 and CDR2 sequences are MDHEN and SYDVKM. The CDR3 covers 14 residues.

This CDR3 is CASSPTLGVGGELFF. As DNA, the CDR3 is TGCGCCAGCAGTCCCACCTTGGGAGTTGGCGGGGAGCTGTTTTTT. This chain joins TRBV10-1 and TRBJ2-2; a possible D gene is TRBD2 (5 bases). Trimming left V 5 bases short and J 7 bases short, with 17 bases between. This CDR3 is built from 15 residues. Per germline, CDR1 WNHNN and CDR2 SYGVQD (reference sequence).

This sequence joins TRBV7-8 and TRBJ1-2, with unresolved D. Trimming removed 4 bases from V and 9 bases from J, with 18 bases in between. This CDR3 has 14 residues. The germline CDR1 and CDR2 sequences are SGHVS and FQNEAQ. The chain's CDR3 is CASSSSRMTDSYTF. In DNA form, the CDR3 reads TGTGCCAGCAGCTCATCGAGGATGACTGATAGCTACACCTTC.